This is a list of T cell receptor beta chains from one sample in a study of T cell clonotyping in hematopoietic cell transplantation. Method: immunoSEQ multiplex PCR; TCRdb's copy keeps in-frame clones and lacks some. The sample records about 76,000 clones, about 96% being singletons. The sequencing used peripheral blood mononuclear cells, collected before stem cell transplant. Receptors were obtained from a woman aged 50 to 60 with acute myeloid leukemia. Some clones in this sample may be carry-over from other donors' samples. Each CDR3 is given with its conserved first and last residue. Fields, in order: D gene, clone size, J gene, V gene, CDR3 DNA, CDR3 protein. D genes are given only for firm matches. Size tells how often a clone was seen (once, few, many) or the class of an expanded clone, and some rows leave it out.

d_gene: TRBD1
abundance: -
j_gene: TRBJ1-5
v_gene: TRBV29-1
CDR3nt: TGCAGCGTTGCTCCAGGGGGAAATCAGCCCCAGCATTTT
CDR3aa: CSVAPGGNQPQHF

d_gene: -
abundance: -
j_gene: TRBJ1-5
v_gene: TRBV19
CDR3nt: TGTGCCAGTAGTATGACACAAGTACAGCCCCAGCATTTT
CDR3aa: CASSMTQVQPQHF

d_gene: TRBD1
abundance: -
j_gene: TRBJ2-7
v_gene: TRBV7-8
CDR3nt: TGTGCCATACAAACGAAGGGGACAGGGGCCTACGAGCAGTACTTC
CDR3aa: CAIQTKGTGAYEQYF

d_gene: -
abundance: -
j_gene: TRBJ2-3
v_gene: TRBV2
CDR3nt: TGTGCCAGCAGTCTCTCACCAGGACCCCCAGATACGCAGTATTTT
CDR3aa: CASSLSPGPPDTQYF

d_gene: TRBD2
abundance: -
j_gene: TRBJ2-1
v_gene: TRBV30
CDR3nt: TGTGCCTGGAGTGCATCTTACGGGGGGAGCTCCTACAATGAGCAGTTCTTC
CDR3aa: CAWSASYGGSSYNEQFF

d_gene: -
abundance: -
j_gene: TRBJ1-2
v_gene: TRBV25-1
CDR3nt: TGTGCCAGCAGTCCCGCTGTGGGCTATGGCTACACCTTC
CDR3aa: CASSPAVGYGYTF

d_gene: TRBD2
abundance: -
j_gene: TRBJ2-3
v_gene: TRBV5-1
CDR3nt: TGCGCCAGCAGCCGGGACTATAGCACAGATACGCAGTATTTT
CDR3aa: CASSRDYSTDTQYF

d_gene: TRBD2
abundance: -
j_gene: TRBJ2-7
v_gene: TRBV4-1
CDR3nt: TGCGCCAGCAGCCATAATAGCGGGTCTTCGTACGAGCAGTACTTC
CDR3aa: CASSHNSGSSYEQYF

d_gene: TRBD1
abundance: once
j_gene: TRBJ1-1
v_gene: TRBV5-3
CDR3nt: TGTGCCAGAAGCTACACCGGGACAGTGAACACTGAAGCTTTCTTT
CDR3aa: CARSYTGTVNTEAFF

d_gene: -
abundance: -
j_gene: TRBJ2-7
v_gene: TRBV7-9
CDR3nt: TGTGCCAGCAGCGTAACGATAGCTGAGCAGTACTTC
CDR3aa: CASSVTIAEQYF

d_gene: -
abundance: -
j_gene: TRBJ2-3
v_gene: TRBV28
CDR3nt: TGTGCCAGCAGTACTACCTGGGATACGCAGTATTTT
CDR3aa: CASSTTWDTQYF

d_gene: TRBD1
abundance: -
j_gene: TRBJ2-1
v_gene: TRBV25-1
CDR3nt: TGTGCCAGCAGCACAATTCCCACCGGGACAGGGAGGAATGAGCAGTTCTTC
CDR3aa: CASSTIPTGTGRNEQFF

d_gene: -
abundance: -
j_gene: TRBJ2-2
v_gene: TRBV25-1
CDR3nt: TGTGCCAGCAGAGGAACAGGGCGGACCGGGGAGCTGTTTTTT
CDR3aa: CASRGTGRTGELFF

d_gene: -
abundance: -
j_gene: TRBJ2-2
v_gene: TRBV27
CDR3nt: TGTGCCAGCAGGAGGACCGGGGAGCTGTTTTTT
CDR3aa: CASRRTGELFF

d_gene: TRBD2
abundance: -
j_gene: TRBJ2-2
v_gene: TRBV6-1
CDR3nt: TGTGCCAGCAGTGTCAGCGGGGGGGCCAACACCGGGGAGCTGTTTTTT
CDR3aa: CASSVSGGANTGELFF

d_gene: -
abundance: -
j_gene: TRBJ2-5
v_gene: TRBV13
CDR3nt: TGTGCCAGCAGCTTAGCACCCGGACAAACTAACCAAGAGACCCAGTACTTC
CDR3aa: CASSLAPGQTNQETQYF

d_gene: TRBD2
abundance: -
j_gene: TRBJ2-7
v_gene: TRBV4-2
CDR3nt: TGTGCCAGCAGCCAAGATGCGGGACTAGCCGAATTGGCCTACGAGCAGTACTTC
CDR3aa: CASSQDAGLAELAYEQYF

d_gene: -
abundance: -
j_gene: TRBJ1-4
v_gene: TRBV19
CDR3nt: TGTGCCTCAACGGACACGCCCGACGAAAAACTGTTTTTT
CDR3aa: CASTDTPDEKLFF

d_gene: -
abundance: -
j_gene: TRBJ1-5
v_gene: TRBV7-8
CDR3nt: TGTGCCAGCAGCTTAATGGGTGTGAATCAGCCCCAGCATTTT
CDR3aa: CASSLMGVNQPQHF

d_gene: -
abundance: -
j_gene: TRBJ2-3
v_gene: TRBV5-1
CDR3nt: TGCGCCAGCAGCTTGGAGTGGTTTGGCAGCGGGAGCACAGATACGCAGTATTTT
CDR3aa: CASSLEWFGSGSTDTQYF

d_gene: TRBD2
abundance: -
j_gene: TRBJ2-7
v_gene: TRBV5-6
CDR3nt: TGTGCCAGCAGCCTCGGGACTAGCGGCTCCTACGAGCAGTACTTC
CDR3aa: CASSLGTSGSYEQYF

d_gene: -
abundance: -
j_gene: TRBJ2-5
v_gene: TRBV2
CDR3nt: TGTGCCAGGACACACAGCAACTCTAGAGAGACCCAGTACTTC
CDR3aa: CARTHSNSRETQYF

d_gene: -
abundance: -
j_gene: TRBJ2-2
v_gene: TRBV18
CDR3nt: TGTGCCAGCTCACCAACAGTGGCCGGGGAGCTGTTTTTT
CDR3aa: CASSPTVAGELFF

d_gene: -
abundance: -
j_gene: TRBJ1-3
v_gene: TRBV11-2
CDR3nt: TGTGCCAGCAGCTTAGACGTAACGGCAACTGGAAACACCATATATTTT
CDR3aa: CASSLDVTATGNTIYF

d_gene: -
abundance: -
j_gene: TRBJ1-5
v_gene: TRBV6-1
CDR3nt: TGTGCCAGCAGTCCCGGGGGTCATCAGCCCCAGCATTTT
CDR3aa: CASSPGGHQPQHF

d_gene: -
abundance: -
j_gene: TRBJ1-1
v_gene: TRBV5-5
CDR3nt: TGTGCCAGCAGCTTGGGGGTACGGGACACTGAAGCTTTCTTT
CDR3aa: CASSLGVRDTEAFF

d_gene: TRBD1
abundance: -
j_gene: TRBJ1-1
v_gene: TRBV19
CDR3nt: TGTGCCAGTAGTACCGGGACAGGGGACACTGAAGCTTTCTTT
CDR3aa: CASSTGTGDTEAFF

d_gene: -
abundance: -
j_gene: TRBJ1-5
v_gene: TRBV19
CDR3nt: TGTGCCAGTAGTATCGATGGTGTGGCAGGGCGTGCCAATCAGCCCCAGCATTTT
CDR3aa: CASSIDGVAGRANQPQHF

d_gene: -
abundance: once
j_gene: TRBJ2-4
v_gene: TRBV27
CDR3nt: TGTGCCAGCAGTGGGCACAGGGGAGGCAAAAACATTCAGTACTTC
CDR3aa: CASSGHRGGKNIQYF

d_gene: -
abundance: -
j_gene: TRBJ1-1
v_gene: TRBV10-3
CDR3nt: TGTGCCATCAGCGGACAGACCGAAGCTTTCTTT
CDR3aa: CAISGQTEAFF

d_gene: -
abundance: -
j_gene: TRBJ2-1
v_gene: TRBV9
CDR3nt: TGTGCCAGCAGCCTTGGGCCCGACAATGAGCAGTTCTTC
CDR3aa: CASSLGPDNEQFF

d_gene: -
abundance: -
j_gene: TRBJ2-5
v_gene: TRBV5-5
CDR3nt: TGTGCCAGCAGCTTGGCCACGCTTCGGGAGACCCAGTACTTC
CDR3aa: CASSLATLRETQYF

d_gene: -
abundance: -
j_gene: TRBJ2-7
v_gene: TRBV28
CDR3nt: TGTGCCAGCAGTCCCCCCCGGACTGGCGAGCAGTACTTC
CDR3aa: CASSPPRTGEQYF

d_gene: -
abundance: -
j_gene: TRBJ2-1
v_gene: TRBV5-8
CDR3nt: TGTGCCAGCTTCGGGGGAGGTGAGCAGTTCTTC
CDR3aa: CASFGGGEQFF

d_gene: TRBD1
abundance: few
j_gene: TRBJ2-5
v_gene: TRBV4-1
CDR3nt: TGCGCCAGCAGCCAAGATCAGGCAGGGGGCAAGACCCAGTACTTC
CDR3aa: CASSQDQAGGKTQYF

d_gene: TRBD1
abundance: -
j_gene: TRBJ2-1
v_gene: TRBV30
CDR3nt: TGTGCCTGGGGAATTTTAGGACAGGGCCCCGGTGAGCAGTTCTTC
CDR3aa: CAWGILGQGPGEQFF

d_gene: -
abundance: once
j_gene: TRBJ2-3
v_gene: TRBV7-9
CDR3nt: TGTGCCAGCCAAGTCAGACTGACAGATACGCAGTATTTT
CDR3aa: CASQVRLTDTQYF

d_gene: -
abundance: -
j_gene: TRBJ2-7
v_gene: TRBV30
CDR3nt: TGTGCCTGGGGCCTCAGCTCCTACGAGCAGTACTTC
CDR3aa: CAWGLSSYEQYF

d_gene: -
abundance: -
j_gene: TRBJ2-1
v_gene: TRBV5-1
CDR3nt: TGCGCCAGCAGCTCCCCAGGGACCTACAATGAGCAGTTCTTC
CDR3aa: CASSSPGTYNEQFF

d_gene: -
abundance: -
j_gene: TRBJ1-1
v_gene: TRBV4-1
CDR3nt: TGCGCCAGCAGCCAAGGGGCTGAAGCTTTCTTT
CDR3aa: CASSQGAEAFF

d_gene: -
abundance: -
j_gene: TRBJ2-1
v_gene: TRBV11-2
CDR3nt: TGTGCCAGCAGCTTAGATTTGGGGATCTCCTACAATGAGCAGTTCTTC
CDR3aa: CASSLDLGISYNEQFF

d_gene: TRBD1
abundance: -
j_gene: TRBJ2-5
v_gene: TRBV5-1
CDR3nt: TGCGCCAGCAGCTTGGGGACAGGGGTCTCTGGGACCCAGTACTTC
CDR3aa: CASSLGTGVSGTQYF

d_gene: -
abundance: once
j_gene: TRBJ1-2
v_gene: TRBV7-9
CDR3nt: TGTGCCAGCAGCTTAAGTTTCAGTAGCTACTATGGCTACACCTTC
CDR3aa: CASSLSFSSYYGYTF

d_gene: TRBD1
abundance: -
j_gene: TRBJ2-7
v_gene: TRBV2
CDR3nt: TGTGCCAATAACCGGGACAGGGGTTACGAGCAGTACTTC
CDR3aa: CANNRDRGYEQYF